The text below deals with one TCR beta chain. Its antigen is not identified. The data originate from a study of shared clonotypes between healthy human individuals. The study, taken as a whole, reports: Incomplete sequencing of sorted subsets was indicated by rarefaction despite large depth.

The CDR3 contains 14 residues. The germline V and J ends were trimmed by 4 bases and 8 bases, with 16 bases remaining between them. Germline V gene sequence: CDR1 SGHNT, CDR2 YYREEE (reference sequence). Free of recent acute infections or vaccinations, the donors were healthy HIV-negative adults. An assay was performed, and its level was deep. Several immunoSEQ plates held equal portions of the genomic DNA taken from each subset. Clones were sequenced by immunoSEQ multiplex PCR, and TCRdb holds only the in-frame ones, with some missing. The profile shows roughly 1.5 million clones, 95% to 99% of them singletons.

The clonotype was recovered from a man aged 25 to 40 in good health. The material sequenced was naive CD4+ T cells sorted from blood. Subset described: CD45RA+ positively selected. V is TRBV5-4 and J is TRBJ2-1, with D possibly TRBD1 on 6 matching bases. The CDR3 coding sequence is TGTGCCAGCAGCCCCGGACAGACGGGATATGAGCAGTTCTTC. Protein: CASSPGQTGYEQFF.